The next 23 T cell receptor beta chains were all read from a single sample in a study of blood T cell repertoires in COVID-19. The assay was immunoSEQ multiplex PCR, and TCRdb's table has in-frame clones only and misses some. The sample lists some 69,000 clones, around 90% occurring once. The sequenced material came from peripheral blood. The receptors were gathered from a man aged 55-75 years with acute or convalescent COVID-19.

This chain uses TRBV6-1 with TRBJ1-5; D is possibly TRBD1 (6 bases). CDR3 length equals 12 residues. CDR1 is MNHNS, CDR2 SASEGT, per germline. V lost 7 bases, J lost 8 bases, and 12 bases lay in between. Here the CDR3 DNA reads TGTGCCAGCAACCAACGGACAGAGCCCCAGCATTTT. Translated: CASNQRTEPQHF.

V usage is TRBV9 and J usage is TRBJ2-3; 8 nucleotides match TRBD1. The ends lost 4 bases at V and 3 bases at J; junction bases unmatched: 7. Germline CDR1 reads SGDLS; CDR2 reads YYNGEE. The length of the CDR3 is 15 residues. As DNA, the CDR3 is TGTGCCAGCAGCCCCCAGGGGGCGCTTACAGATACGCAGTATTTT. Protein sequence: CASSPQGALTDTQYF.

This chain joins TRBV6-5 and TRBJ1-1; D call uncertain. Per the germline V gene, CDR1 is MNHEY and CDR2 is SVGAGI. The CDR3 loop spans 12 amino acids. V gave up 5 bases and J gave up 1 base, with 5 bases separating them. For the CDR3, the DNA is TGTGCCAGCAGTCCAAAGAACACTGAAGCTTTCTTT. Protein: CASSPKNTEAFF.

The CDR3 coding sequence is TGTGCCAGCAGCCCAGAGGACAGGGTCGGAGGTGAGCAGTTCTTC. Protein sequence: CASSPEDRVGGEQFF. The gene calls are TRBV4-2 and TRBJ2-1, with 8 bases identical to TRBD1. The CDR3 runs 15 residues. The J segment lost 9 bases and the V segment lost 4 bases, leaving 11 bases of the junction unmatched. CDR1 is LGHNA, CDR2 YNFKEQ, per germline.

The V gene is TRBV6-6, the J gene TRBJ2-7; TRBD1 aligns across 7 bases. V lost 7 bases and J lost 2; bases outside the gene matches: 8. CDR3 length: 14 amino acids. CDR1 and CDR2 (germline): MNHNY, SVGAGI (reference sequence). CDR3 region: CASTLSGQPYEQYF. In DNA form, the CDR3 reads TGTGCCAGCACTCTTTCGGGACAGCCCTACGAGCAGTACTTC.

This chain uses TRBV5-1 with TRBJ2-2; D ambiguous. The CDR3 is made up of 14 amino acids. The V and J ends lost 4 bases and 3 bases respectively, with 10 bases between them. Per the germline V gene, CDR1 is SGHRS and CDR2 is YFSETQ. CDR3 sequence reads: CASSEVVDTGELFF. CDR3 bases: TGCGCCAGCAGCGAGGTAGTGGACACCGGGGAGCTGTTTTTT.

The chain recombines TRBV5-8 with TRBJ1-2; 8 bases map to TRBD1. V was pared by 0 bases and J by 7 bases, with 8 bases of the junction left unmatched. The CDR3 covers 15 residues. CDR1 and CDR2 (germline): SGHTS, YDEGEE. Here the CDR3 DNA reads TGTGCCAGCAGCTTGGTCGACAGGGGTTTCCGTGGCTACACCTTC. This codes for CASSLVDRGFRGYTF.

V is TRBV5-6 and J is TRBJ2-5; weak D call: TRBD1 (6 bases). V lost 2 bases and J lost 7, with 9 bases in between. This CDR3 has 12 residues. The germline gives CDR1 SGHDT, CDR2 YYEEEE. This CDR3 is CASSFIRGTQYF. The CDR3 DNA reads TGTGCCAGCAGCTTCATCAGGGGGACCCAGTACTTC.

The CDR3 loop is CASSFGREGDTQYF. In DNA, the CDR3 is TGCGCCAGCAGCTTTGGCAGGGAGGGAGATACGCAGTATTTT. The V and J genes are TRBV5-1 and TRBJ2-3, with 7 bases matching TRBD2. There are 14 residues in the CDR3. Germline-derived CDR1 and CDR2 are SGHRS and YFSETQ. V lost 2 bases, J lost 5 bases, and 5 bases stayed unmatched. The full variable domain, with the rest looked up from reference TRBV5-1 and TRBJ2-3, is KAGVTQTPRYLIKTRGQQVTLSCSPISGHRSVSWYQQTPGQGLQFLFEYFSETQRNKGNFPGRFSGRQFSNSRSEMNVSTLELGDSALYLCASSFGREGDTQYFGPGTRLTVL.

The rearrangement uses TRBV5-1 and TRBJ2-1, with D possibly matching TRBD1 (7 bases). This CDR3 has 16 residues. The V gene lost 3 bases and the J gene lost 4 bases, with 17 bases spanning the gap. Per the germline V gene, CDR1 is SGHRS and CDR2 is YFSETQ. This chain's CDR3 is CASSSAGQPVYNEQFF. The CDR3 bases are TGCGCCAGCAGCTCCGCGGGACAGCCCGTTTACAATGAGCAGTTCTTC. Drawing the rest from reference TRBV5-1 and TRBJ2-1, the complete variable domain is KAGVTQTPRYLIKTRGQQVTLSCSPISGHRSVSWYQQTPGQGLQFLFEYFSETQRNKGNFPGRFSGRQFSNSRSEMNVSTLELGDSALYLCASSSAGQPVYNEQFFGPGTRLTVL.

There are a few counts of this clone. The chain joins TRBV7-2 to TRBJ2-1; 8 bases match TRBD2. With 5 bases clipped from V and 4 bases from J, the junction kept 7 bases outside the gene matches. Per the germline V gene, CDR1 is SGHTA and CDR2 is FQGNSA. The CDR3 consists of 15 residues. The CDR3 here is CASSAERGQYNEQFF. CDR3 sequence (DNA): TGTGCCAGCAGCGCGGAGCGGGGGCAGTACAATGAGCAGTTCTTC.

The V and J genes are TRBV29-1 and TRBJ1-1; 7 positions agree with TRBD1. The CDR3 runs to 14 residues. The V and J ends lost 3 bases and 1 base, in that order; junction bases with no gene match: 5. The V gene's germline CDR1 is SQVTM and CDR2 ANQGSEA. CDR3 sequence reads: CSVDSGQANTEAFF. CDR3 coding DNA: TGCAGCGTTGATTCTGGACAGGCGAACACTGAAGCTTTCTTT.

This chain connects TRBV3-1 (or the pseudogene TRBV3-2) to TRBJ1-6; TRBD1 aligns across 7 bases. The CDR3 runs to 15 residues. The V gene's germline CDR1 is LGHDT and CDR2 YNNKEL (reference sequence). The V segment lost 5 bases and the J segment 5 bases; nucleotides outside the gene matches: 6. The CDR3: CASSGGTANNSPLHF. The CDR3, as DNA: TGTGCCAGCAGCGGCGGGACAGCGAATAATTCACCCCTCCACTTT.

This chain links TRBV19 with TRBJ1-5; 8 nucleotides match TRBD1. CDR1 is LNHDA and CDR2 is SQIVND in the germline V gene (reference sequence). V lost 4 bases, J lost 4 bases, and 3 bases stayed unmatched. The CDR3 covers 14 residues. The CDR3 region has the DNA TGTGCCAGTAGTACGGACAGGGTGAATCAGCCCCAGCATTTT. Translated: CASSTDRVNQPQHF.

The V gene is TRBV7-2, the J gene TRBJ2-7; perhaps TRBD2 as D (6 bases). Trimming cost V 8 bases and J 6 bases, with 17 bases left between them. Germline loops: CDR1 SGHTA, CDR2 FQGNSA. The CDR3 is 13 amino acids. The CDR3 loop reads CASALSWGVEQYF. The CDR3, as DNA: TGTGCCAGCGCTTTGTCGTGGGGGGTCGAGCAGTACTTC.

This chain joins TRBV5-6 and TRBJ1-2, with a weak D call TRBD1 (6 bases). V was trimmed by 7 bases and J by 8 bases, leaving 18 bases between them. Per germline, CDR1 SGHDT and CDR2 YYEEEE. The CDR3 is made up of 13 amino acids. The CDR3 DNA is TGTGCCAGCGCCCTAGGGGGGGCAGGAGGCTACACCTTC. Translated: CASALGGAGGYTF.

The chain is built from TRBV16 and TRBJ1-1; 7 nucleotides line up with TRBD1. Trimming removed 2 bases from V and 3 bases from J; junction bases left unmatched: 3. The CDR3 is made up of 14 amino acids. The germline V gene encodes CDR1 KGHSY and CDR2 FQNENV. The CDR3 DNA sequence: TGTGCCAGCAGCCAAGAGACAGGGTACACTGAAGCTTTCTTT. Translation: CASSQETGYTEAFF.

About this clone: One junction end does not reproduce the germline sequence, and a read error may be involved. V is TRBV7-7 and J is TRBJ1-1, with D perhaps TRBD1 (6 bases). The CDR3 runs to 13 residues. Germline V lookup: CDR1 SSHAT, CDR2 FNYEAQ (reference sequence). Written as DNA, the CDR3 is TGTGCTAGCAGCGTGGACAGCAACACTGAAGCTTTCTTT. Translated: CASSVDSNTEAFF. The full variable domain, with the rest looked up from reference TRBV7-7 and TRBJ1-1, is GAGVSQSPRYKVTKRGQDVTLRCDPISSHATLYWYQQALGQGPEFLTYFNYEAQPDKSGLPSDRFSAERPEGSISTLTIQRTEQRDSAMYRCASSVDSNTEAFFGQGTRLTVV.

V usage is TRBV3-1 (or the pseudogene TRBV3-2) and J usage is TRBJ1-6; 8 bases are a match to TRBD1. J lost 7 bases, V lost 1 base, and 3 bases had no gene match. The CDR3 sequence is 15 residues long. The V gene's germline CDR1 is LGHDT and CDR2 YNNKEL (reference sequence). CDR3 nucleotides: TGTGCCAGCAGCCAAGGGACAGGGTTGAATTCACCCCTCCACTTT. Protein product: CASSQGTGLNSPLHF.

This sequence joins TRBV10-3 and TRBJ2-7, with TRBD2 as a possible D gene (6 bases). Germline lookup yields CDR1 ENHRY and CDR2 SYGVKD. Trimming pared 10 bases from V and 4 bases from J, leaving 14 bases between. The CDR3 consists of 12 residues. The CDR3 reads CATLGLQYEQYF. The CDR3, as DNA: TGTGCCACCTTGGGACTGCAGTACGAGCAGTACTTC.

This chain connects TRBV5-4 to TRBJ1-3, with 11 positions matching TRBD1. Trimming cost V 3 bases and J 7 bases; bases outside gene matches: 6. Germline CDR1 reads SGHNT; CDR2 reads YYREEE (reference sequence). The CDR3 covers 15 residues. For the CDR3, the DNA is TGTGCCAGCAGCTCGCCGGGACAGGGGGGGAACACCATATATTTT. Translating gives CASSSPGQGGNTIYF.

This sequence joins TRBV11-3 and TRBJ2-7; 7 nucleotides match TRBD1. CDR3 size: 13 residues. Germline V gene sequence: CDR1 SGHNT, CDR2 YENEEA. V lost 5 bases and J lost 6; bases outside the gene matches: 7. DNA of the CDR3: TGTGCCAGCAGCAGGGGGCAGGCGCCCGAGCAGTACTTC. It codes for CASSRGQAPEQYF.

The rearrangement joins TRBV2 to TRBJ1-1; 9 bases align to TRBD1. Trimming cost V 5 bases and J 6 bases; bases outside gene matches: 10. Germline V gene data show CDR1 as SNHLY and CDR2 as FYNNEI. CDR3 length equals 15 residues. The CDR3 nucleotides are TGTGCCAGCAGTTTCCTCGCGGGACAGGGAGCTGAAGCTTTCTTT. It translates to CASSFLAGQGAEAFF.